This T cell receptor (beta chain) was recorded in a study of blood T cell repertoires in COVID-19. V shed 3 bases and J shed 4 bases, with 12 bases lying between them. The CDR3 is 14 residues long. Germline CDR1 and CDR2: SEHNR and FQNEAQ (reference sequence). Produced via immunoSEQ multiplex PCR; TCRdb's table is partial and in-frame only. The sample lists over 200,000 clones; approximately 89% were seen once. The chain couples TRBV7-9 to TRBJ2-5, with D possibly TRBD2 on 6 matching bases. Sequencing was performed on PBMCs or T cells enriched from blood (not recorded which). This TCR was recovered from a woman in her twenties or thirties who had been exposed to COVID-19. CDR3 in amino acids: CASSFGGSRETQYF. CDR3 in DNA: TGTGCCAGCAGCTTCGGAGGGTCACGAGAGACCCAGTACTTC.